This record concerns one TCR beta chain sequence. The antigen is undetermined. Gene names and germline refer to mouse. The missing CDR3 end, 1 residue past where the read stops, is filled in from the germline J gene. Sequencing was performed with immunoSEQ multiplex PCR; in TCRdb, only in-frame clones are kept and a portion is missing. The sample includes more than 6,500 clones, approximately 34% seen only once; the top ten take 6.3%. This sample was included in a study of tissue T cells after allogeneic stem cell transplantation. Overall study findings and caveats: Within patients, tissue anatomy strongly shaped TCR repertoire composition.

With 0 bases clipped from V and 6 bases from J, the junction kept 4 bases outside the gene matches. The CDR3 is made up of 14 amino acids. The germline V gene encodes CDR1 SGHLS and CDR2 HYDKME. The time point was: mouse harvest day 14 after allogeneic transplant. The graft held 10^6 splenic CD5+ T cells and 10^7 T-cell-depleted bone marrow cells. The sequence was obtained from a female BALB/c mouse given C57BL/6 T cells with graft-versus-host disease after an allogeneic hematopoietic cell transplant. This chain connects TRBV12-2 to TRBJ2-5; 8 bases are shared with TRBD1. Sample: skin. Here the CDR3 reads CASSLAGGRDTQYF. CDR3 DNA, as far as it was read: TGTGCCAGCTCTCTCGCAGGGGGCAGGGACACCCAGTAC.